One and the same sample provided the 20 T cell receptor beta chains below, sequenced in a study of beta chain features in type 1 diabetes. Reverse transcription of all isolated RNA meant that expressed TCRB transcripts were sequenced. Sequencing used immunoSEQ multiplex PCR; TCRdb keeps in-frame clones, though not all of them. The table has under 500,000 clones, around 28% seen once; the top ten hold around 0.065%. Sequencing used naive CD4+ T cells from blood. The source is a man aged 18 to 29 in good health.

V is TRBV7-3 and J is TRBJ2-1, with D unclear. V lost 2 bases to trimming and J lost 2 bases, with 10 bases between them. CDR1 is SGHTA, CDR2 FQGTGA, per germline. This CDR3 has 15 residues. CDR3 DNA sequence: TGTGCCAGCAGCTTATCGCCGCGGACCTACAATGAGCAGTTCTTC. Translation: CASSLSPRTYNEQFF.

This clone was seen a few times. The chain employs TRBV29-1 and TRBJ2-3; possible D gene TRBD1, 6 bases. Germline V gene data show CDR1 as SQVTM and CDR2 as ANQGSEA. The ends were cut back, 3 bases at V and 2 bases at J, with 18 bases in the middle. The CDR3 totals 16 residues. The CDR3 protein is CSVDSGRGILTDTQYF. The CDR3 DNA sequence: TGCAGCGTTGATTCGGGTAGGGGGATACTCACAGATACGCAGTATTTT.

The rearrangement joins TRBV6-5 to TRBJ1-2; no reliable D call. Germline V CDR1 and CDR2: MNHEY, SVGAGI. This CDR3 spans 13 amino acids. The V end lost 0 bases, the J end lost 4 bases, and 6 bases lay between the germline ends. The CDR3 DNA is TGTGCCAGCAGTTACTCGAGGACCTATGGCTACACCTTC. Amino acid sequence: CASSYSRTYGYTF.

The V call is TRBV13, the J call TRBJ1-4; D is undetermined. The germline CDR1 and CDR2 sequences are PRHDT and FYEKMQ (reference sequence). CDR3 length: 14 amino acids. V was shortened by 2 bases and J by 6 bases, with 10 bases between the two germline ends. The CDR3 DNA follows: TGTGCCAGCAGCTTATCCGGTCAGTATGAAAAACTGTTTTTT. Its protein product is CASSLSGQYEKLFF.

This chain connects TRBV30 to TRBJ1-3, with D tentatively TRBD1 (5 bases). V lost 0 bases and J lost 0, with 15 bases in between. Germline values: CDR1 GTSNPN, CDR2 SVGIG (reference sequence). The CDR3 runs to 17 residues. The CDR3 bases are TGTGCCTGGAGTGTACTCTATTGGGGGAGCTCTGGAAACACCATATATTTT. Its translation is CAWSVLYWGSSGNTIYF.

The gene calls are TRBV4-1 and TRBJ2-7; TRBD2 matches at 12 bases. Germline V gene sequence: CDR1 MGHRA, CDR2 YSYEKL. V was pared by 2 bases and J by 2 bases, with 7 bases of the junction left unmatched. The CDR3 has 17 amino acids. The CDR3 nucleotides read TGCGCCAGCAGCCAAACATCCACTAGCGGGAGGCCCTACGAGCAGTACTTC. This encodes CASSQTSTSGRPYEQYF.

The J gene is TRBJ2-5, the V gene TRBV5-1; D is unclear. From germline, CDR1 is SGHRS and CDR2 YFSETQ. This CDR3 region has 13 residues. Trimming took 5 bases from V and 5 from J, leaving 13 bases between them. CDR3: CASRSSAGETQYF. CDR3 sequence (DNA): TGCGCCAGCAGGTCCTCGGCCGGGGAGACCCAGTACTTC.

CDR3 sequence reads: CASSRSVSTYEQYF. Written as DNA, the CDR3 is TGTGCCAGCAGCCGCAGCGTGTCCACCTACGAGCAGTACTTC. This sequence joins TRBV4-2 and TRBJ2-7; D remains ambiguous. Germline lookup yields CDR1 LGHNA and CDR2 YNFKEQ. The CDR3 loop spans 14 amino acids. V was shortened by 4 bases and J by 2 bases, with 12 bases between the two germline ends.

In this sample, this clone turned up once. This chain connects TRBV5-6 to TRBJ2-7, with D possibly being TRBD1 (5 bases). The CDR3 spans 14 residues. Germline V gene lookup returns CDR1 SGHDT and CDR2 YYEEEE. V was clipped by 0 bases and J by 4 bases, with 11 bases between them. CDR3 coding DNA: TGTGCCAGCAGCTTGGTGGGGCGCGGATACGAGCAGTACTTC. This translates into CASSLVGRGYEQYF.

This chain joins TRBV2 and TRBJ1-5; 9 bases match TRBD1. Germline V gene lookup returns CDR1 SNHLY and CDR2 FYNNEI. The CDR3 length is 13 residues. V lost 6 bases to trimming and J lost 7 bases; unmatched junction nucleotides: 4. As DNA, the CDR3 is TGTGCCAGCAGCGGACAGGGGCGACAGCCCCAGCATTTT. This encodes CASSGQGRQPQHF.

The chain recombines TRBV5-4 with TRBJ2-5; either TRBD1 or TRBD2 may fit D (5 bases each). With 3 bases removed from V and 2 bases from J, the gap between germline ends came to 11 bases. The CDR3 spans 14 residues. Germline assignment: CDR1 SGHNT and CDR2 YYREEE (reference sequence). CDR3 in DNA: TGTGCCAGCAGCTACGGGACCGCTCAAGAGACCCAGTACTTC. This sequence encodes CASSYGTAQETQYF. Variable domain in full (rest from reference TRBV5-4 and TRBJ2-5): ETGVTQSPTHLIKTRGQQVTLRCSSQSGHNTVSWYQQALGQGPQFIFQYYREEENGRGNFPPRFSGLQFPNYSSELNVNALELDDSALYLCASSYGTAQETQYFGPGTRLLVL.

This clone was recorded a few times. The CDR3 protein is CASSLAQDTQYF. As DNA, the CDR3 is TGTGCCAGCAGCTTAGCCCAGGATACGCAGTATTTT. The V and J genes are TRBV7-6 and TRBJ2-3; D uncertain. V shed 0 bases and J shed 6 bases, with 4 bases lying between them. Germline V gene lookup returns CDR1 SGHVS and CDR2 FNYEAQ. This CDR3 is built from 12 residues.

CDR3 residues: CASSTGFQLHEQFF. CDR3 nucleotide sequence: TGCGCCAGCAGCACAGGCTTCCAGCTACATGAGCAGTTCTTC. The chain links TRBV10-1 to TRBJ2-1, with a weak D call TRBD1 (5 bases). The CDR3 loop spans 14 amino acids. Per germline, CDR1 WNHNN and CDR2 SYGVQD (reference sequence). The V end was cut by 6 bases, the J end by 8 bases, with 17 bases between.

The V and J genes are TRBV28 and TRBJ2-5, with 7 bases identical to TRBD2. Trimming removed 5 bases from V and 2 bases from J; junction bases left unmatched: 14. CDR1 is MDHEN, CDR2 SYDVKM, per germline. This CDR3 has 17 residues. CDR3 sequence: CASSPYPTRAGQETQYF. The CDR3 DNA reads TGTGCCAGCAGTCCATACCCCACCCGAGCGGGGCAAGAGACCCAGTACTTC.

Concerning this clone itself: The same CDR3 also results from other DNA sequences found in this sample. CDR3 amino acids: CASSRDRQETQYF. In DNA form, the CDR3 reads TGTGCCAGCTCACGGGACCGACAAGAGACCCAGTACTTC. The V and J genes are TRBV18 and TRBJ2-5; TRBD1 or TRBD2 may be the D gene (5 bases each). V was cut by 4 bases and J by 2 bases, with 8 bases left in between. CDR3 length: 13 amino acids. The germline CDR1 and CDR2 sequences are KGHSH and LQKENI.

V is TRBV28 and J is TRBJ1-2; D unclear. This CDR3 contains 15 residues. The V gene's germline CDR1 is MDHEN and CDR2 SYDVKM. Trimming pared 4 bases from V and 3 bases from J, leaving 15 bases between. CDR3 DNA sequence: TGTGCCAGCAGTTCGCCGGCCCTGTCGGACTATGGCTACACCTTC. This gives the protein CASSSPALSDYGYTF.

This clone has a handful of counts. V is TRBV30 and J is TRBJ2-1; 7 nucleotides align to TRBD2. V shed 5 bases, J shed 5 bases, and the junction held 9 bases outside the gene matches. Germline V gene data show CDR1 as GTSNPN and CDR2 as SVGIG (reference sequence). The CDR3 sequence is 14 residues long. The CDR3, as DNA: TGTGCCTGGCTAGCGGACCCATCCCACAATGAGCAGTTCTTC. Protein sequence: CAWLADPSHNEQFF.

CDR3 in DNA: TGTGCCAGCAGCTTAGGCCCCCGACAGGAACAAGAGACCCAGTACTTC. The encoded protein is CASSLGPRQEQETQYF. This chain uses TRBV7-2 with TRBJ2-5, with D perhaps TRBD1 (6 bases). This CDR3 comprises 16 residues. Germline V gives CDR1 SGHTA, CDR2 FQGNSA. V lost 1 base and J 2 bases, leaving 14 bases between the germline ends.

The sample holds a few counts of this clone. The chain uses TRBV7-2 and TRBJ2-3; 11 bases fit TRBD2. V gave up 5 bases and J gave up 0 bases; unmatched junction bases: 4. In germline, CDR1 is SGHTA, CDR2 FQGNSA. The CDR3 runs 16 residues. This CDR3 reads CASSEGLAVSTDTQYF. In DNA, the CDR3 is TGTGCCAGCAGCGAGGGACTAGCGGTTAGCACAGATACGCAGTATTTT.

This clone was seen a handful of times. This rearrangement joins TRBV30 to TRBJ1-5; perhaps TRBD1 as D (5 bases). Germline V gene lookup returns CDR1 GTSNPN and CDR2 SVGIG (reference sequence). The germline V and J ends were trimmed by 5 bases and 6 bases, with 20 bases remaining between them. The CDR3 totals 15 residues. CDR3 bases: TGTGCCTGGGAGTCCCCCCCCAACGGGGGTCAGCCCCAGCATTTT. Its protein product is CAWESPPNGGQPQHF.